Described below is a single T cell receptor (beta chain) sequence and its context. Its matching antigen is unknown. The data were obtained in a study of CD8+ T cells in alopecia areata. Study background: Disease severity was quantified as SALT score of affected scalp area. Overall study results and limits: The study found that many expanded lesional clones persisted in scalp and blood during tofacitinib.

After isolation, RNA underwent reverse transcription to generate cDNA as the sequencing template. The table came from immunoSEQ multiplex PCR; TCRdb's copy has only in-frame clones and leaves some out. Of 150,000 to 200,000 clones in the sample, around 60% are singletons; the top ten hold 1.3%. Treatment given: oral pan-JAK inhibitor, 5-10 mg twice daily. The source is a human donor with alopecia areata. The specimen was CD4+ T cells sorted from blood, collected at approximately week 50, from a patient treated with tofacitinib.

CDR3 DNA: TGTGCCAGCAGCTTAGGCAGGGGTATGGGTCAGCCCCAGCATTTT. Translated: CASSLGRGMGQPQHF. The chain carries TRBV7-2 and TRBJ1-5, with D possibly matching TRBD1 (6 bases). The CDR3 loop spans 15 amino acids. Trimming removed 1 base from V and 6 bases from J, with 13 bases in between. Germline-derived CDR1 and CDR2 are SGHTA and FQGNSA.